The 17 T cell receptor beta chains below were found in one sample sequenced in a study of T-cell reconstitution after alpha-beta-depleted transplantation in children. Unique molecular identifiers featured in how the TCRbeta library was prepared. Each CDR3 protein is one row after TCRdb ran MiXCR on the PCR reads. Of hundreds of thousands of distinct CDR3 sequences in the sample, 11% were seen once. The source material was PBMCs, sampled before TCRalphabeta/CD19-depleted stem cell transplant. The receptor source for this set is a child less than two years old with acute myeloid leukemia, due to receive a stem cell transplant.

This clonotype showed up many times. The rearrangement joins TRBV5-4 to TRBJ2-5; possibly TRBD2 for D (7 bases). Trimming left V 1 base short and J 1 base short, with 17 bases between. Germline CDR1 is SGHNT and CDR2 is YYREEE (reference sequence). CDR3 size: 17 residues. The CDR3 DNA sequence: TGTGCCAGCAGCTTGATGGGGGCGGGAGTGGCCCAAGAGACCCAGTACTTC. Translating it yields CASSLMGAGVAQETQYF.

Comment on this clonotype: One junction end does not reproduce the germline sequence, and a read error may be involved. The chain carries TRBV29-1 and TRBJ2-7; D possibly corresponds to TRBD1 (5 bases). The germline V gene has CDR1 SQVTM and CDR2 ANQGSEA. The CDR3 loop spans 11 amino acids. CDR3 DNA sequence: TGCAGCGTTGGGCAGGGCTACGAGCAGGACTTC. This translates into CSVGQGYEQDF.

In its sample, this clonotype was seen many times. The CDR3 protein is CANGGPSTDTQYF. The CDR3 bases are TGTGCCAATGGTGGTCCTAGCACAGATACGCAGTATTTT. This rearrangement joins TRBV2 to TRBJ2-3; unclear D gene. Germline CDR1 and CDR2: SNHLY and FYNNEI. With 10 bases removed from V and 0 bases from J, the gap between germline ends came to 11 bases. CDR3 length: 13 amino acids.

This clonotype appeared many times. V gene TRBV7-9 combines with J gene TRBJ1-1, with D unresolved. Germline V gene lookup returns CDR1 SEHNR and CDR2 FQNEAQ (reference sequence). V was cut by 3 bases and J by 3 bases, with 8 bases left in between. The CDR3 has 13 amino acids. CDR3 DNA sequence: TGTGCCAGCAGCTTTGGCCCTGACACTGAAGCTTTCTTT. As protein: CASSFGPDTEAFF.

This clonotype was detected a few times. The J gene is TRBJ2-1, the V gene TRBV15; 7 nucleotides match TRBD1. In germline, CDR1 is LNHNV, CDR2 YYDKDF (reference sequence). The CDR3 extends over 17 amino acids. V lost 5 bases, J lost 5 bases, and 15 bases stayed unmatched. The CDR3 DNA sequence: TGTGCCACCAGCGGGCCCGTTACAGGGGTATTGCACAATGAGCAGTTCTTC. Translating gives CATSGPVTGVLHNEQFF.

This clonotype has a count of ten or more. The CDR3: CASSPWKVGELFF. DNA for the CDR3: TGTGCCAGCAGCCCCTGGAAAGTCGGGGAGCTGTTTTTT. V gene TRBV28 combines with J gene TRBJ2-2, with D hard to call. Trimming removed 6 bases at V and 7 bases at J, with 12 bases between. CDR3 length: 13 residues. Per the germline V gene, CDR1 is MDHEN and CDR2 is SYDVKM.

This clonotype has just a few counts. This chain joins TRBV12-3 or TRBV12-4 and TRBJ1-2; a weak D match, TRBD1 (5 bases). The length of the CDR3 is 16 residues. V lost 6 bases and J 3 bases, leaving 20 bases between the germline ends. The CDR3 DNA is TGTGCCAGCAGACTTGCCTGGGACCCGGGCCACTATGGCTACACCTTC. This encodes CASRLAWDPGHYGYTF.

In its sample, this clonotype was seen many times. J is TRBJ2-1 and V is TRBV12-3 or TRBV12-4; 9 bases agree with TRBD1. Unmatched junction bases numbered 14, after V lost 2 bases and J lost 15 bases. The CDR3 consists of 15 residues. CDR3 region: CASSLHPLDRGGRFF. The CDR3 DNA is TGTGCCAGCAGTTTACATCCCCTGGACAGGGGAGGACGGTTCTTC.

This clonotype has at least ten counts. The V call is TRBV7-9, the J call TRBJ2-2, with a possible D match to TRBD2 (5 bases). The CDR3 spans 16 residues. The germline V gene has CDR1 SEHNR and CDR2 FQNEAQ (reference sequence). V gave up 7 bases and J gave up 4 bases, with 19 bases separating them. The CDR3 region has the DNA TGTGCCAGCACCGGACCTCGGGGTGACGGCACCGGGGAGCTGTTTTTT. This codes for CASTGPRGDGTGELFF. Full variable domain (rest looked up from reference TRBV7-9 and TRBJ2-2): DTGVSQNPRHKITKRGQNVTFRCDPISEHNRLYWYRQTLGQGPEFLTYFQNEAQLEKSRLLSDRFSAERPKGSFSTLEIQRTEQGDSAMYLCASTGPRGDGTGELFFGEGSRLTVL.

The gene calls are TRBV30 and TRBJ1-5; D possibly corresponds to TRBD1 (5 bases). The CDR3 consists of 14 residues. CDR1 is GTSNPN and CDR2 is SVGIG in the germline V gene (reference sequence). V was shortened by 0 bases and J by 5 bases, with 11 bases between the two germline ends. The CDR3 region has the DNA TGTGCCTGGAGTGTATCAGGGCTAGATCAGCCCCAGCATTTT. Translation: CAWSVSGLDQPQHF.

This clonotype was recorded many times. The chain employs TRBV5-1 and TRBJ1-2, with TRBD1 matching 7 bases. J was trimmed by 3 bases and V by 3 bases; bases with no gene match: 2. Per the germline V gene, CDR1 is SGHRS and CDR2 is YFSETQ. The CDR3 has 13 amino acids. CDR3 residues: CASSYGQDYGYTF. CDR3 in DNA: TGCGCCAGCAGCTACGGACAGGACTATGGCTACACCTTC.

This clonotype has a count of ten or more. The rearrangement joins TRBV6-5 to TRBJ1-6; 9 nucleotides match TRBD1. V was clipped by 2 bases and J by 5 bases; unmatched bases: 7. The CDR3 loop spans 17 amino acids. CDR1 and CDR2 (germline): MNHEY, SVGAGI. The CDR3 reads CASSYPPGDRDNSPLHF. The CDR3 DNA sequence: TGTGCCAGCAGTTACCCGCCGGGGGACAGGGATAATTCACCCCTCCACTTT.

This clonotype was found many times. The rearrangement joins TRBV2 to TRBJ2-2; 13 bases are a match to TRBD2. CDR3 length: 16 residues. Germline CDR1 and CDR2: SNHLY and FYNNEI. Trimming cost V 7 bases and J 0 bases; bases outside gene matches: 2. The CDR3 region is CASTLAGGTNTGELFF. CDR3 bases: TGTGCCAGCACACTAGCGGGGGGGACGAACACCGGGGAGCTGTTTTTT.

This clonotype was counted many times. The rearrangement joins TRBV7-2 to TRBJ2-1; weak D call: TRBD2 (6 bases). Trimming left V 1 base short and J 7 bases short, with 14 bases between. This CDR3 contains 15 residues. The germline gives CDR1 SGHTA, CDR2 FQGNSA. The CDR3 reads CASSLVGLLNNEQFF. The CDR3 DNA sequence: TGTGCCAGCAGCTTAGTGGGACTGCTTAATAATGAGCAGTTCTTC. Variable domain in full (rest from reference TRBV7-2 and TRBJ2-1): GAGVSQSPSNKVTEKGKDVELRCDPISGHTALYWYRQSLGQGLEFLIYFQGNSAPDKSGLPSDRFSAERTGGSVSTLTIQRTQQEDSAVYLCASSLVGLLNNEQFFGPGTRLTVL.

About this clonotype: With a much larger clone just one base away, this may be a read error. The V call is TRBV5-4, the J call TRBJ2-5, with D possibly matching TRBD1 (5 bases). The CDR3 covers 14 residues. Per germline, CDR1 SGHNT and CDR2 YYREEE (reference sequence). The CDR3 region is CASSPSGLQETQSF. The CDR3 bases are TGTGCCAGCAGCCCTTCAGGGTTACAAGAGACCCAGTCCTTC.

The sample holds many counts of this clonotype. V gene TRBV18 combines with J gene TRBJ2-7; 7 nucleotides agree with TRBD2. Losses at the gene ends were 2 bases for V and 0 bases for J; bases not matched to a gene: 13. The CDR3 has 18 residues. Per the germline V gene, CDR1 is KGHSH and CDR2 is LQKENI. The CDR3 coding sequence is TGTGCCAGCTCACCAATAGGCTGGCGGACGGGGGGCTCCTACGAGCAGTACTTC. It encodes CASSPIGWRTGGSYEQYF.

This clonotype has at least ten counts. CDR3 in amino acids: CASSGLQGGQTDTEAFF. As DNA, the CDR3 is TGTGCCAGCAGCGGGTTGCAGGGCGGCCAGACAGACACTGAAGCTTTCTTT. The chain has TRBV21-1 and TRBJ1-1; the table's D call of TRBD1 was not tested on the DNA. TRBV21-1 is annotated as a pseudogene. The CDR3 spans 17 residues.